The clone carrying this T cell receptor (beta chain) was observed a few times. Its antigen remains unidentified. In germline, CDR1 is LNHNV, CDR2 YYDKDF (reference sequence). V lost 0 bases and J lost 9; bases outside the gene matches: 7. This CDR3 has 15 residues. These data originate in a study of beta chain features in type 1 diabetes. Study-wide results and limits: All four CD4+ subsets from Type 1 diabetes patients carried moderately but significantly shorter TCRB CDR3s.

Isolated RNA was reverse transcribed in full, so expressed TCRB transcripts were sequenced. Deep immunoSEQ sequencing covered naive, central memory and regulatory T cell samples. Sequenced by immunoSEQ multiplex PCR; TCRdb stores in-frame clones only, minus some. The sample records 150,000 to 170,000 clones, under 13% being singletons. This TCR was recovered from a man aged 30-40 years with type 1 diabetes. Sequencing was done on a sample of central memory CD4+ T cells from blood. This chain joins TRBV15 and TRBJ2-1; 8 bases match TRBD1. CDR3 loop: CATSRDPAGGLEQFF. CDR3 in DNA: TGTGCCACCAGCAGAGATCCCGCAGGGGGCCTTGAGCAGTTCTTC.